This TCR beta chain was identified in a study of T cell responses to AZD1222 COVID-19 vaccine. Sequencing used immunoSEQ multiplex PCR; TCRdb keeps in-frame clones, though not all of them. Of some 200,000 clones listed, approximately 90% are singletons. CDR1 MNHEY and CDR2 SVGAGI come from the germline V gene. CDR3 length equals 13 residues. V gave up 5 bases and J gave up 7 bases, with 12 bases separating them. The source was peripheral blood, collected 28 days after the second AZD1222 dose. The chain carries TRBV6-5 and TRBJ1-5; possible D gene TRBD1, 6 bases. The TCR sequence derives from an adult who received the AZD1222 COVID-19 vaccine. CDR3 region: CASSRGEMQPQHF. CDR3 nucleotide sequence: TGTGCCAGCAGTAGGGGGGAAATGCAGCCCCAGCATTTT.